A few counts support the clone carrying this T cell receptor (beta chain). The sample belongs to a study of molecular identifiers for immune sequencing clone quantification. TCRdb redid the calling of the PCR reads with MiXCR, one entry per CDR3 protein. The repertoire holds approximately 590,000 distinct CDR3 sequences, with 25% as singletons. The CDR3 is 10 residues long. Trimming shortened V by 11 bases and J by 7 bases, and 12 bases separated the two germline ends. CDR1 SNHLY and CDR2 FYNNEI come from the germline V gene. Isolation of naive CD8 T cells was achieved by sorting on a CD8+CD4-CCR7+CD45RA+ phenotype.

This receptor was taken from a human donor in good health. Some libraries in this study had Jurkat cell RNA spiked in. The chain combines TRBV2 with TRBJ2-7; no definite D call. The source material was naive CD8+ T cells from blood, with Jurkat cell RNA spiked in. Subset here: FACS-sorted CD8+CD4-CCR7+CD45RA+ naive T cells. DNA of the CDR3: TGTGCCCCCGAGAAGGGTGAGCAGTACTTC. Residues: CAPEKGEQYF. Drawing the rest from reference TRBV2 and TRBJ2-7, the complete variable domain is EPEVTQTPSHQVTQMGQEVILRCVPISNHLYFYWYRQILGQKVEFLVSFYNNEISEKSEIFDDQFSVERPDGSNFTLKIRSTKLEDSAMYFCAPEKGEQYFGPGTRLTVT.